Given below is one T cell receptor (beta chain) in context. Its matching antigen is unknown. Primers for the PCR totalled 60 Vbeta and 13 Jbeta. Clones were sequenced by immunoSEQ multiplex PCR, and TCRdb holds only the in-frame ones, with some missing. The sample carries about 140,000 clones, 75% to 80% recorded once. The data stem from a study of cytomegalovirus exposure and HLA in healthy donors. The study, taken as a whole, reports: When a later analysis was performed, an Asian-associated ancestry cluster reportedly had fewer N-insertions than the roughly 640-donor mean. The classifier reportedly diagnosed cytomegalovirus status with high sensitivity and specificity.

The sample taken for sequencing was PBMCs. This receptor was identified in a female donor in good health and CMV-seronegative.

CDR3 coding DNA: TGTGCCAGCAGCGTATGGGACAGCCAAGAGACCCAGTACTTC. This sequence encodes CASSVWDSQETQYF. The rearrangement joins TRBV5-8 to TRBJ2-5; 7 nucleotides match TRBD1. The CDR3 extends over 14 amino acids. Per the germline V gene, CDR1 is SGHTS and CDR2 is YDEGEE. V was pared by 4 bases and J by 1 base, with 4 bases of the junction left unmatched.